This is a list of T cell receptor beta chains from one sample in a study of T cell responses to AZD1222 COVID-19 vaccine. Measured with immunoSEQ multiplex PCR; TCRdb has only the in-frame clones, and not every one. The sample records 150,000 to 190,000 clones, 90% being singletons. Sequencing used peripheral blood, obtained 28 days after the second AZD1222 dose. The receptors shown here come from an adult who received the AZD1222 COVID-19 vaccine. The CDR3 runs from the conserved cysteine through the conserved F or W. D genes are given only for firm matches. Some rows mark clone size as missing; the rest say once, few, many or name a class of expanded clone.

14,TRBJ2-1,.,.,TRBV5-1,CASSLGGNHNEQFF,TGCGCCAGCAGCTTGGGCGGAAATCACAATGAGCAGTTCTTC
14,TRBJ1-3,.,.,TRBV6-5,CASTDRNSGNTIYF,TGTGCCAGCACGGACAGAAACTCTGGAAACACCATATATTTT
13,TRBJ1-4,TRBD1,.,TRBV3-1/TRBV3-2,CASSRDRGEKLFF,TGTGCCAGCAGCCGGGACAGGGGGGAAAAACTGTTTTTT
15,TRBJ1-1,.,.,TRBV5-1,CASSLSRAGNTEAFF,TGCGCCAGCAGCTTGTCTAGGGCTGGGAACACTGAAGCTTTCTTT
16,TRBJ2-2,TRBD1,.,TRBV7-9,CASSEPGTGLAGELFF,TGTGCCAGCAGCGAACCCGGGACAGGGTTAGCCGGGGAGCTGTTTTTT
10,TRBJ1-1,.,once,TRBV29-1,CSVEEVKAFF,TGCAGCGTTGAGGAGGTAAAAGCTTTCTTT
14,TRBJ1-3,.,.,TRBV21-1,CASSKCICGNTIYF,TGTGCCAGCAGCAAATGTATCTGTGGAAACACCATATATTTT
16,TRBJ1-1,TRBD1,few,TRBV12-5,CASGPSKGTGRTEAFF,TGTGCTAGTGGTCCATCCAAGGGGACAGGGAGAACTGAAGCTTTCTTT
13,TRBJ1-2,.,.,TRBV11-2,CASSFELDYGYTF,TGTGCCAGCAGCTTTGAGCTGGACTATGGCTACACCTTC
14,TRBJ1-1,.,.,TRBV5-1,CASSLRAGENLPFF,TGCGCCAGCAGCTTGCGGGCGGGAGAGAATTTGCCTTTCTTT
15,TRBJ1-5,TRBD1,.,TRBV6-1,CASREGTGGLQPQHF,TGTGCCAGCAGGGAAGGGACAGGGGGGTTGCAGCCCCAGCATTTT
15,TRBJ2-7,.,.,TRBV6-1,CASSEELGASYEQYF,TGTGCCAGCAGTGAAGAGCTGGGGGCTTCCTACGAGCAGTACTTC
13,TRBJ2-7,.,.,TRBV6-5,CASSRLNWYEQYF,TGTGCCAGCAGTAGATTAAATTGGTACGAGCAGTACTTC
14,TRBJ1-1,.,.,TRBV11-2,CASSLFPLGDSAFF,TGTGCCAGCAGCCTATTCCCTTTAGGAGACTCGGCTTTCTTT
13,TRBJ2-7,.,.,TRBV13,CASSTGRGYEQYF,TGTGCCAGCAGCACGGGACGTGGTTACGAGCAGTACTTC
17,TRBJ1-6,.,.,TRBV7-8,CASRDTGTGFNNSPLHF,TGTGCCAGCAGAGATACAGGAACCGGCTTTAATAATTCACCCCTCCACTTT
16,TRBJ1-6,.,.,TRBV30,CAWKSGSKAYNSPLHF,TGTGCCTGGAAGTCGGGCAGCAAAGCTTATAATTCACCCCTCCACTTT
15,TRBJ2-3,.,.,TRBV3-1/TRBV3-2,CASSVTRVSTDTQYF,TGTGCCAGCAGCGTGACTCGAGTTAGCACAGATACGCAGTATTTT
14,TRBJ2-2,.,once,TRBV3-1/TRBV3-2,CASSKGQITGELFF,TGTGCCAGCAGCAAAGGACAGATCACCGGGGAGCTGTTTTTT
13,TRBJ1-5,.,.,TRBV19,CASDRTGNQPQHF,TGTGCCAGCGACCGGACAGGCAATCAGCCCCAGCATTTT
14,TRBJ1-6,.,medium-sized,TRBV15,CATSGSQVNSPLHF,TGTGCCACCAGCGGCAGTCAAGTGAATTCACCCCTCCACTTT
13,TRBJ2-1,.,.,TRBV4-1,CASSHGTRREQFF,TGCGCCAGCAGCCACGGTACACGTCGTGAGCAGTTCTTC
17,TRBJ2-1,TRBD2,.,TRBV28,CASSSPSSGDSYNEQFF,TGTGCCAGCAGTTCTCCCTCTAGCGGGGACTCCTACAATGAGCAGTTCTTC
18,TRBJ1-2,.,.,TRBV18,CASSPPSPPEETNYGYTF,TGTGCCAGCTCACCACCGTCCCCCCCGGAAGAAACTAACTATGGCTACACCTTC
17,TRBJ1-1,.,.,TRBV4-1,CASSQELAGPPGTEAFF,TGCGCCAGCAGCCAAGAATTGGCAGGGCCCCCTGGCACTGAAGCTTTCTTT
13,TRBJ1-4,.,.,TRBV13,CASSLEANEKLFF,TGTGCCAGCAGCTTAGAAGCTAATGAAAAACTGTTTTTT
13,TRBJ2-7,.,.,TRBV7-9,CASSFPGTYEQYF,TGTGCCAGCAGCTTCCCGGGGACCTACGAGCAGTACTTC
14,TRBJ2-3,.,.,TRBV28,CASSLPLATDTQYF,TGTGCCAGCAGTTTACCTCTAGCAACAGATACGCAGTATTTT
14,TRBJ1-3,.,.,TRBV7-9,CASSPSTAGNTIYF,TGTGCCAGCAGCCCCTCGACAGCGGGAAACACCATATATTTT
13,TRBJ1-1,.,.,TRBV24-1,CATSDWQNTEAFF,TGTGCCACCAGTGATTGGCAGAACACTGAAGCTTTCTTT
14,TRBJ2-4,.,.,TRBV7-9,CASSPGSFLNIQYF,TGTGCCAGCAGCCCTGGCTCGTTTTTGAACATTCAGTACTTC
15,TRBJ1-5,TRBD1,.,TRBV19,CASSADREGGQPQHF,TGTGCCAGTAGTGCCGACAGGGAAGGGGGTCAGCCCCAGCATTTT
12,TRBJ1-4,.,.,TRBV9,CASSSHGEKLFF,TGTGCCAGCAGCTCCCATGGGGAAAAACTGTTTTTT
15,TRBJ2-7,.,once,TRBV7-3,CASSLSSSSSYEQYF,TGTGCCAGCAGCTTAAGCTCTAGCTCGAGCTACGAGCAGTACTTC
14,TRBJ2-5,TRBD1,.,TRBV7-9,CASSLGGQGATQYF,TGTGCCAGCAGCTTAGGGGGACAGGGGGCGACCCAGTACTTC
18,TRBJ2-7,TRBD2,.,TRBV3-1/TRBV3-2,CASSQDRGASGRNYEQYF,TGTGCCAGCAGCCAAGATAGGGGCGCTAGCGGGAGGAACTACGAGCAGTACTTC
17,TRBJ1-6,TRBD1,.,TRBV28,CASTPPGQEGENSPLHF,TGTGCCAGCACCCCTCCCGGACAGGAGGGTGAGAATTCACCCCTCCACTTT
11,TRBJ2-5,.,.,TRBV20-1,CSANERETQYF,TGCAGTGCTAATGAGAGGGAGACCCAGTACTTC